The source of this TCR beta chain is a study of Graves' ophthalmopathy and Graves' hyperthyroidism (dated by TCRdb to 2016 to 2019). Regarding the complete study: Peripheral blood was collected at initial diagnosis, prior to any treatment. The study used TCR beta repertoire signatures to distinguish Graves' ophthalmopathy from Graves' hyperthyroidism and to predict progression to ophthalmopathy. In total, around 130 blood samples were TCR-sequenced: approximately 42 ophthalmopathy, under 85 hyperthyroidism and some 17 hyperthyroidism-to-ophthalmopathy patients. A discovery set of about a hundred patients (43 ophthalmopathy, about 59 stable hyperthyroidism) was enrolled to explore V-J signatures distinguishing ophthalmopathy from hyperthyroidism. An independent validation cohort comprised fewer than 20 hyperthyroidism patients and 15 to 17 patients who later progressed from hyperthyroidism to ophthalmopathy. In six hyperthyroidism patients, the T-cell repertoire of thyroid tissue was compared with the T-cell repertoire of blood. Once sampling was done, hyperthyroidism patients were given methimazole at a starting dose of 30 mg daily, while ophthalmopathy patients were given high-dose intravenous methylprednisolone. The approximately 100 discovery patients were randomly divided into training and test sets at a 7:3 ratio.

Hyperthyroidism was considered stable if no progression to ophthalmopathy occurred within 18 months of follow-up. Hyperthyroidism patients were newly diagnosed, with disease duration under 2 months, and aged 18 to 65 years. Anyone with other autoimmune diseases, uncontrolled infections, pregnancy or lactation was excluded from the study. Clinical symptoms, serum thyroxine, TRAb, thyroid ultrasound and orbital computed tomography were used for diagnosis. Using Ficoll-Paque density gradient centrifugation, PBMCs were isolated from less than 13 ml of fresh peripheral blood. Trizol reagent was used to extract the total RNA, and its quality was then checked on an Agilent 2100 Bioanalyzer. The CDR3 has 16 amino acids, counting the end cysteine and phenylalanine. Kept here is only the CDR3 DNA, which spans 48 bases and is read in frame from base 1. CDR1 and CDR2 are drawn from the germline V gene: LGHNA, YNFKEQ. At the junction V is shortened by 1 base and J by 1 base; bases outside the gene matches: 3.

For repertoire sequencing, the TCR beta CDR3 regions were amplified from RNA transcripts. HTBI primers and the Qiagen OneStep RT-PCR kit were used in a first-round RT-PCR, which was followed by a second-round multiplex PCR, size selection and purification. Libraries were sequenced paired-end with 100 bp reads on an Illumina HiSeq2000. The published analysis was carried out like this. SOAPnuke was used to process the reads, throwing out any read that had adapters, had uncalled bases, had a mean Phred below 15, or lacked an exact constant-primer or identifier match. High-quality paired reads were merged with COPE v1.2.5. Clonotypes were defined as unique nucleotide sequences and were aligned to IMGT TRB V, D and J references using MiTCR v1.1. The analysis was limited to V-J combinations with a frequency above 0.0001, which together covered roughly 99% of the repertoires. A TCR clonal expansion and chaos score per V-J combination was defined as the ratio of F50 clonal expansion to chaos observed in the TCRdist matrix. Welch's t-statistics and random forest were used to reduce the features to about a dozen V-J combinations, which were then used as input to a naive Bayes classifier. The Morisita-Horn index was used to measure how similar the thyroid and blood repertoires were. In-frame beta chains were kept once TCRdb had trimmed the public reads at Q25 with fastp and called clones with MiXCR. Rows with a matching CDR3 protein are joined into one entry that keeps the most common DNA and genes. TCRdb's processing, not the authors' own work, is the source of the V and J calls. In this sample the table shows over 500,000 distinct CDR3 sequences, 22% of which occur a single time. Around 7% of the sample is held by the ten biggest clonotypes.

On the study overall, not on this receptor specifically: Among expanded thyroid clonotypes with frequency above 0.001, most also showed up in blood, which suggests that blood repertoires may reflect the thyroid immune response. The 13-signature model separated ophthalmopathy from stable hyperthyroidism with approximately 88% sensitivity and around 84% specificity in cross-validation, and 80%/75% in the test set. No statistical method was used to set the sample size in advance, and the investigators knew which group each participant was assigned to. In validation, the model predicted ophthalmopathy progression with about 71% sensitivity and roughly 72% specificity; roughly eleven predicted patients were CT-confirmed with GO in a median of around 6 months.

In this sample, this clonotype turned up a few times. The clone's antigen remains unknown. No per-base quality is available; no much larger clone lies one base away. The sequenced sample consisted of peripheral blood. This clonotype was sampled from a woman aged 18-30 years with stable Graves' hyperthyroidism. Some clones in this sample may be carry-over from other donors' samples. Donor details come from another sample of the same person, matched by shared clones. The chain links TRBV4-2 with TRBJ1-2; TRBD1 fits 10 bases in the junction. The DNA reads as follows: TGTGCCAGCAGCCAAGGGGACAGGGGTATTAACTATGGCTACACCTTC. Its product reads: CASSQGDRGINYGYTF.